Listed below are T cell receptor beta chains from one sample, sequenced in a study of neurological immune-mediated disorders. Each CDR3 protein is one row after TCRdb ran MiXCR on the 5' RACE reads. The table shows about 80,000 distinct CDR3 sequences, with about 9% occurring only once. Sequenced: PBMCs. The receptors stem from a man between 50 and 59 years old in good health. Both conserved end residues are part of each CDR3. D genes are given only for firm matches. Size values are once, few and many counts, or a class for expanded clones, and some rows have none.

CDR3 DNA: TGTGCCAGCTACCCTAGCAGGGGCCAGTTCACCGAGCAGTACTTC
CDR3 protein: CASYPSRGQFTEQYF
clone size: many
D gene: .
V gene: TRBV12-3/TRBV12-4
J gene: TRBJ2-7

CDR3 DNA: TGTGCCAGCAGTTTAACCCTTTCCACTGAAGCTTTCTTT
CDR3 protein: CASSLTLSTEAFF
clone size: many
D gene: .
V gene: TRBV27
J gene: TRBJ1-1

CDR3 DNA: TGTGCCAGCAGTTTACAACAGAAAAACACTGAAGCTTTCTTT
CDR3 protein: CASSLQQKNTEAFF
clone size: once
D gene: .
V gene: TRBV12-3/TRBV12-4
J gene: TRBJ1-1

CDR3 DNA: TGTGCCAGCAGCCGGGACGGCGCTAACTATGGCTACACCTTC
CDR3 protein: CASSRDGANYGYTF
clone size: many
D gene: .
V gene: TRBV7-9
J gene: TRBJ1-2

CDR3 DNA: TGCGCCAGCAGCTTGGGCCAGGGACAGGGAACCTACGAGCAGTACTTC
CDR3 protein: CASSLGQGQGTYEQYF
clone size: many
D gene: TRBD1
V gene: TRBV5-1
J gene: TRBJ2-7

CDR3 DNA: TGTGCCAGCAGTTCCACCGGTCCCTCTCTCTTGGGCACCTTC
CDR3 protein: CASSSTGPSLLGTF
clone size: many
D gene: .
V gene: TRBV6-2/TRBV6-3
J gene: TRBJ1-2

CDR3 DNA: TGTGCCAGCAGAAAACAGGGGGCAAAAGGGGCAGATACGCAGTATTTT
CDR3 protein: CASRKQGAKGADTQYF
clone size: many
D gene: TRBD1
V gene: TRBV6-5
J gene: TRBJ2-3

CDR3 DNA: TGTGCCAGCAGGACCGTGGGTTCCTACGAGCAGTACTTC
CDR3 protein: CASRTVGSYEQYF
clone size: many
D gene: .
V gene: TRBV6-5
J gene: TRBJ2-7

CDR3 DNA: TGTGCCAGCAGTGATTCAGGCAGATCGAACACCGGGGAGCTGTTTTTT
CDR3 protein: CASSDSGRSNTGELFF
clone size: many
D gene: .
V gene: TRBV2
J gene: TRBJ2-2

CDR3 DNA: TGTGCCAGCAGCTCGACAGGGAATTCACCCCTCCACTTT
CDR3 protein: CASSSTGNSPLHF
clone size: many
D gene: TRBD1
V gene: TRBV7-2
J gene: TRBJ1-6

CDR3 DNA: TGTGCCAGCCGTGAGGTGGGGGCCGGAGAGACCCAGTACTTC
CDR3 protein: CASREVGAGETQYF
clone size: many
D gene: .
V gene: TRBV12-3/TRBV12-4
J gene: TRBJ2-5

CDR3 DNA: TGTGCCAGCAGCCAGGGACAGCTGAACACTGAAGCTTTCTTT
CDR3 protein: CASSQGQLNTEAFF
clone size: many
D gene: TRBD1
V gene: TRBV14
J gene: TRBJ1-1

CDR3 DNA: TGTGCCAGCACCTTGGGGCCTAGCACAGATACGCAGTATTTT
CDR3 protein: CASTLGPSTDTQYF
clone size: many
D gene: .
V gene: TRBV7-2
J gene: TRBJ2-3

CDR3 DNA: TGCGCCAGCAGCTTGGGTGGGACTAGCCTAAACAATGAGCAGTTCTTC
CDR3 protein: CASSLGGTSLNNEQFF
clone size: many
D gene: TRBD2
V gene: TRBV5-1
J gene: TRBJ2-1

CDR3 DNA: TGTGCCAGCAGCTTTGTACCGGCGGAGACCCAGTACTTC
CDR3 protein: CASSFVPAETQYF
clone size: many
D gene: .
V gene: TRBV7-9
J gene: TRBJ2-5

CDR3 DNA: TGTGCCAGCAGTTTACAGGGGGCCACAGATACGCAGTATTTT
CDR3 protein: CASSLQGATDTQYF
clone size: many
D gene: TRBD1
V gene: TRBV6-2/TRBV6-3
J gene: TRBJ2-3

CDR3 DNA: TGCAGTGCTCTAACAATCAGGGGGTTGGCCCATGAAGCTTTCTTT
CDR3 protein: CSALTIRGLAHEAFF
clone size: .
D gene: TRBD1
V gene: TRBV20-1
J gene: TRBJ1-1

CDR3 DNA: TGCAGTGCACCGGGACACAACACAGATACGCAGTATTTT
CDR3 protein: CSAPGHNTDTQYF
clone size: many
D gene: .
V gene: TRBV20-1
J gene: TRBJ2-3

CDR3 DNA: TGTGCCAGCAGTTACTTGTACGGGATAGGCTCCTACAATGAGCAGTTCTTC
CDR3 protein: CASSYLYGIGSYNEQFF
clone size: many
D gene: .
V gene: TRBV6-2/TRBV6-3
J gene: TRBJ2-1

CDR3 DNA: TGTGCCAGCAGCTTTCTAAGACAGCGGGAGAGGCCTCGGGAGACCCAGTACTTC
CDR3 protein: CASSFLRQRERPRETQYF
clone size: many
D gene: TRBD2
V gene: TRBV7-2
J gene: TRBJ2-5